This passage covers 12 T cell receptor beta chains from one sample sequenced in a study of CD8+ T cells in alopecia areata. Treatment meaning: oral pan-JAK inhibitor, 5-10 mg twice daily. RNA was isolated and reverse transcribed to cDNA, the sequencing template. Assay: immunoSEQ multiplex PCR; the TCRdb copy retains only in-frame clones and omits some. This table has some 80,000 clones, around 67% appearing once. Sequencing was performed on CD8+ T cells sorted from blood, taken at week 24, from a patient treated with tofacitinib. All receptors derive from a human donor with alopecia areata.

The rearrangement links TRBV28 to TRBJ2-3; 10 bases fit TRBD2. The CDR3 covers 16 residues. The junction had 8 bases not matched to a gene; V was cut back by 2 bases and J by 6 bases. Germline-derived CDR1 and CDR2 are MDHEN and SYDVKM. The CDR3, as DNA: TGTGCCAGCAGTTTACTAGCGGGAGTGTTGGTTGATACGCAGTATTTT. Protein product: CASSLLAGVLVDTQYF.

The chain recombines TRBV7-9 with TRBJ2-4, with D perhaps matching TRBD2 (5 bases). The CDR3 is made up of 12 amino acids. Germline values: CDR1 SEHNR, CDR2 FQNEAQ (reference sequence). V lost 6 bases and J lost 8, with 11 bases in between. CDR3 loop: CASRGLEDIQYF. The CDR3 DNA follows: TGTGCCAGCAGGGGTTTGGAGGACATTCAGTACTTC.

This clone was observed a single time. This chain uses TRBV7-9 with TRBJ2-1; perhaps TRBD2 as D (6 bases). The CDR3 is made up of 19 amino acids. The ends were cut back, 4 bases at V and 0 bases at J, with 22 bases in the middle. Germline values: CDR1 SEHNR, CDR2 FQNEAQ (reference sequence). The CDR3 bases are TGTGCCAGCAGCTCAACCCTTAGCGCCCCGACTAGCTCCTACAATGAGCAGTTCTTC. Encoded protein: CASSSTLSAPTSSYNEQFF.

The chain couples TRBV10-3 to TRBJ2-7; TRBD2 might be the D (6 bases). CDR1 and CDR2 (germline): ENHRY, SYGVKD. V dropped 3 bases and J dropped 0 bases, with 9 bases sitting between them. This CDR3 is built from 14 residues. CDR3 nucleotides: TGTGCCATCAGTGAAGCGGGTTTCTCCTACGAGCAGTACTTC. It translates to CAISEAGFSYEQYF.

The sample holds a few counts of this clone. The chain employs TRBV29-1 and TRBJ2-7; 13 bases align to TRBD2. The ends lost 5 bases at V and 1 base at J; junction bases unmatched: 5. Germline V gene sequence: CDR1 SQVTM, CDR2 ANQGSEA. The CDR3 is 15 amino acids. CDR3: CSVRTSGGLSYEQYF. The CDR3 DNA sequence: TGCAGCGTTCGGACTAGCGGGGGACTATCCTACGAGCAGTACTTC.

This rearrangement joins TRBV7-6 to TRBJ2-7, with D uncertain. V was pared by 8 bases and J by 3 bases, with 14 bases between. CDR3 length: 13 residues. The V gene's germline CDR1 is SGHVS and CDR2 FNYEAQ. This chain's CDR3 is CASAPGPLYEQYF. CDR3 DNA sequence: TGTGCCAGCGCCCCCGGGCCCCTCTACGAGCAGTACTTC.

The rearrangement links TRBV5-6 to TRBJ2-5; D is unclear. CDR3 length: 13 residues. Trimming pared 0 bases from V and 5 bases from J, leaving 8 bases between. The germline V gene has CDR1 SGHDT and CDR2 YYEEEE. CDR3: CASSLASRETQYF. As DNA, the CDR3 is TGTGCCAGCAGCTTGGCTTCGCGGGAGACCCAGTACTTC. Full variable domain (outside the CDR3, taken from reference TRBV5-6 and TRBJ2-5): DAGVTQSPTHLIKTRGQQVTLRCSPKSGHDTVSWYQQALGQGPQFIFQYYEEEERQRGNFPDRFSGHQFPNYSSELNVNALLLGDSALYLCASSLASRETQYFGPGTRLLVL.

This chain joins TRBV25-1 and TRBJ2-3, with D hard to call. With 5 bases removed from V and 4 bases from J, the gap between germline ends came to 4 bases. This CDR3 comprises 11 residues. Germline loops: CDR1 MGHDK, CDR2 SYGVNS. The CDR3 DNA sequence: TGTGCCAGCAGTATTTCAGATACGCAGTATTTT. It translates to CASSISDTQYF.

The rearrangement links TRBV15 to TRBJ2-7; weak D call: TRBD1 (6 bases). From germline, CDR1 is LNHNV and CDR2 YYDKDF (reference sequence). The CDR3 is made up of 16 amino acids. The ends were cut back, 1 base at V and 2 bases at J, with 15 bases in the middle. The CDR3 reads CATSRVSGHSTYEQYF. CDR3 nucleotides: TGTGCCACCAGCAGAGTATCGGGACACTCAACCTACGAGCAGTACTTC.

The CDR3 spells CASRSGGEQFF. CDR3 nucleotides: TGTGCCAGCAGATCAGGGGGAGAGCAGTTCTTC. This chain connects TRBV5-4 to TRBJ2-1, with TRBD1 matching over 7 bases. The CDR3 is 11 residues long. In germline, CDR1 is SGHNT, CDR2 YYREEE (reference sequence). J was trimmed by 10 bases and V by 5 bases; bases with no gene match: 3. The full variable domain, in which reference TRBV5-4 and TRBJ2-1 provide the parts outside the CDR3, is ETGVTQSPTHLIKTRGQQVTLRCSSQSGHNTVSWYQQALGQGPQFIFQYYREEENGRGNFPPRFSGLQFPNYSSELNVNALELDDSALYLCASRSGGEQFFGPGTRLTVL.

The rearrangement links TRBV29-1 to TRBJ1-1; D is uncertain. In germline, CDR1 is SQVTM, CDR2 ANQGSEA. Trimming stripped 0 bases from V and 5 bases from J, with 10 bases between. The CDR3 spans 13 residues. CDR3 sequence (DNA): TGCAGCGTTGAAGACAAGGTCGCAACTGAAGCTTTCTTT. Residues: CSVEDKVATEAFF.

The chain recombines TRBV4-3 with TRBJ2-1; D remains unclear. Germline V gene sequence: CDR1 LGHNA, CDR2 YSLEER. V was pared by 0 bases and J by 4 bases, with 7 bases between. The CDR3 runs 14 residues. CDR3 bases: TGCGCCAGCAGCCAAGAAATTCAGTACAATGAGCAGTTCTTC. Its protein product is CASSQEIQYNEQFF.